This TCR beta chain was captured by sequencing in a study of regulatory T cells in long-lasting Graves disease. The wider study: Newly diagnosed Graves' patients had taken antithyroid drugs under 3 months.

Stated time point: newly diagnosed GD, antithyroid drugs for less than 3 months. RNA from PBMCs was the source of the TCR library. Study-level points and caveats: There were preferences for TRBV28, TRBJ1-2 and TRBJ2-5 in persistent disease.

For TCR beta, libraries came from iRepertoire HTBI primers and Arm-PCR of CDR3 regions. TCRdb ran MiXCR on the multiplex PCR reads and lists one entry per CDR3 protein. The sample carries fewer than 650,000 distinct CDR3 sequences, approximately 15% recorded once. The CDR3 covers 16 residues. The germline V gene has CDR1 MDHEN and CDR2 SYDVKM. A remark on this clonotype: Antigen unknown. A read error may produce the germline difference seen at one junction end.

These sequences were also reported in another study, on T cells in Graves' hyperthyroidism and ophthalmopathy. From that second work: Diagnoses used clinical symptoms, serum thyroxine and TRAb, thyroid ultrasound and orbital computed tomography. RT-PCR in the first round (using the HTBI primer set) targeted the TCR CDR3.

The sample consisted of peripheral blood mononuclear cells (PBMCs), taken at new diagnosis, from a patient treated with antithyroid drugs. The rearrangement uses TRBV28 and TRBJ1-3; D might be TRBD1 (6 bases). The clonotype comes from a woman aged 30 to 39 with Graves disease. The CDR3 region is CGSSLAGDYVRHTIYF. The CDR3 DNA reads as TGTGGCAGCAGTTTAGCAGGGGATTACGTTCGGCACACCATATATTTT.